This TCR beta chain emerged from a study of blood T cell repertoires in COVID-19. Background on the study: Acute-phase and convalescent COVID-19 samples originated in the United States, Italy and Spain.

In the original analysis: Amplification with reference gene primers provided the estimates of nucleated cell counts. The table came from immunoSEQ multiplex PCR; TCRdb's copy has only in-frame clones and leaves some out. Clonal size and the V and J genes are those of that table, whereas D and trimming came from the DNA. Among about 45,000 clones, approximately 79% were seen once, and the ten largest hold over 40%. Trimming removed 0 bases from V and 5 bases from J, with 13 bases in between. The CDR3 sequence is 15 residues long. CDR1 is MNHEY, CDR2 SVGEGT, per germline. The clonotype was recovered from a human donor in a cohort sampled during active COVID-19. The sample taken for sequencing was peripheral blood. V usage is TRBV6-2 or TRBV6-3 and J usage is TRBJ1-1, with D possibly TRBD1 on 5 matching bases. CDR3 sequence (DNA): TGTGCCAGCAGTTACTCGGGGGGGAGGCTAACTGAAGCTTTCTTT. Encoded protein: CASSYSGGRLTEAFF.